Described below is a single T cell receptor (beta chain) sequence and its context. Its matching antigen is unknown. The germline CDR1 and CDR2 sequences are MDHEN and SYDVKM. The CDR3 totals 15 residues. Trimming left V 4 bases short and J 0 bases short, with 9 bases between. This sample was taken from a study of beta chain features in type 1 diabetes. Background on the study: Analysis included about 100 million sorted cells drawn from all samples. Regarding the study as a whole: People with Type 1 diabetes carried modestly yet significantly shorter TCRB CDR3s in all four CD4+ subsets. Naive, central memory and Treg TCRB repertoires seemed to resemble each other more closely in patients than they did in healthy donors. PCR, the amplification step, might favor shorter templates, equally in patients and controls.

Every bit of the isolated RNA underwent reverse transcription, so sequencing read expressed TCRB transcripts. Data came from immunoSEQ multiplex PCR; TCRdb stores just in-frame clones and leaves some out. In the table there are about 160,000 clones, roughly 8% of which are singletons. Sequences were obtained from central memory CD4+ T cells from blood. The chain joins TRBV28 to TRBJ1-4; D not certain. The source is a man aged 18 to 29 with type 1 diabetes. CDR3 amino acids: CASSSYSTTNEKLFF. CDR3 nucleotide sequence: TGTGCCAGCAGTTCATACAGCACAACTAATGAAAAACTGTTTTTT.